This TCR beta chain emerged from a study of CD8 T cells in ankylosing spondylitis. TCRdb re-derived calls from the 5' RACE reads in MiXCR, one entry per CDR3 protein. The data show about 130,000 distinct CDR3 sequences, approximately 14% seen once. This CDR3 comprises 16 residues. The germline gives CDR1 MNHEY, CDR2 SVGAGI. J was trimmed by 2 bases and V by 0 bases; bases with no gene match: 6. The chain links TRBV6-5 to TRBJ2-7, with 8 bases that match TRBD2. Input material: blood, either unsorted or a sorted T cell fraction (not recorded which). This receptor was obtained from a female donor with ankylosing spondylitis or in good health (not recorded which). CDR3 amino acids: CASSYSPGGAPYEQYF. In DNA form, the CDR3 reads TGTGCCAGCAGTTACTCCCCCGGGGGGGCCCCCTACGAGCAGTACTTC.